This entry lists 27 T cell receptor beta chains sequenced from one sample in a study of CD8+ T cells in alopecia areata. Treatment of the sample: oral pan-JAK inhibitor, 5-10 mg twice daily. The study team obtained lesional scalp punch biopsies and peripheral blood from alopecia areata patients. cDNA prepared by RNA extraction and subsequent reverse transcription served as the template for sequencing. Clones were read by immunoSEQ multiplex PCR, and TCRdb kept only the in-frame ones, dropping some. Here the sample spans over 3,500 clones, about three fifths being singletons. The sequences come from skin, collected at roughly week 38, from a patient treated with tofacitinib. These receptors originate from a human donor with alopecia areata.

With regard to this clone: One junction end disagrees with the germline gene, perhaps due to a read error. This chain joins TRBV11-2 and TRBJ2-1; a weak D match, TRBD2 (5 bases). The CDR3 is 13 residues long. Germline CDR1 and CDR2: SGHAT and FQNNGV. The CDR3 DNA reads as TGCGCCAGCAGCCAAGAGGGTTCCAATGAGCAGTTCTTC. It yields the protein CASSQEGSNEQFF.

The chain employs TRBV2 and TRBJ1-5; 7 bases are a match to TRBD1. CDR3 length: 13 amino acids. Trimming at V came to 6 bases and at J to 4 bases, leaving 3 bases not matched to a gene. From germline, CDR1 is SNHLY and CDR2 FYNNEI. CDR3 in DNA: TGTGCCAGCAGGACAGGGCCTAATCAGCCCCAGCATTTT. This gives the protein CASRTGPNQPQHF.

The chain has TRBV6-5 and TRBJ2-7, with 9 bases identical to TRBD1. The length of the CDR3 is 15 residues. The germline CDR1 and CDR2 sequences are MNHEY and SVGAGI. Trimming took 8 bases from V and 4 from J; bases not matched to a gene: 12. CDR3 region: CASGAEFGTGYEQYF. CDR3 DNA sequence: TGTGCCAGCGGTGCTGAGTTCGGGACAGGGTACGAGCAGTACTTC.

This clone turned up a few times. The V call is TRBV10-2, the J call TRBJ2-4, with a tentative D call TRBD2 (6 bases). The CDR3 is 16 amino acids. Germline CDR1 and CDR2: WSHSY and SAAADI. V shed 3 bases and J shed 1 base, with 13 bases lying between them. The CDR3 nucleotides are TGCGCCAGCAGTGATGGTGGCGGGATGGCCAAAAACATTCAGTACTTC. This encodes CASSDGGGMAKNIQYF.

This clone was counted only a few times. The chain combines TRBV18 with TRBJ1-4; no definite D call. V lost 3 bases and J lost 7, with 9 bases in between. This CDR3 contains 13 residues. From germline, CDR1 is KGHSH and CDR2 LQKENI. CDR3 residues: CASSPDRGEKLFF. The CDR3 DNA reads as TGTGCCAGCTCACCCGACCGGGGTGAAAAACTGTTTTTT.

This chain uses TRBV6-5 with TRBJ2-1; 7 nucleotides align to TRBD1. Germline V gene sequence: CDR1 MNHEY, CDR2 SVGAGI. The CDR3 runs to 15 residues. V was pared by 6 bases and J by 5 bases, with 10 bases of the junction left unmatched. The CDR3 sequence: CASRQTGNTNNEQFF. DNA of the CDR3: TGTGCCAGCAGACAGACAGGGAACACCAACAATGAGCAGTTCTTC.

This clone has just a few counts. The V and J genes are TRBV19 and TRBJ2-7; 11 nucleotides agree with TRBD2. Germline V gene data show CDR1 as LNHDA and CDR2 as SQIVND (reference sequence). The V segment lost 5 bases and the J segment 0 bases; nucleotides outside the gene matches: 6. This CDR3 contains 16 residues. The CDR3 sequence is CASSFGTSGLSYEQYF. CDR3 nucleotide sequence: TGTGCCAGTAGTTTCGGGACTAGCGGACTCTCCTACGAGCAGTACTTC.

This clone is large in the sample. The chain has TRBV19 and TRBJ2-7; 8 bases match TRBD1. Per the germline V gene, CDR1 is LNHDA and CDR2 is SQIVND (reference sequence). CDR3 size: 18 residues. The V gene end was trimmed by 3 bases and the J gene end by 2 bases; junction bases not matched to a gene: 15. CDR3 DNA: TGTGCCAGTAGTATTTTGGTCGGACTTGGGACAGGAGCCTACGAGCAGTACTTC. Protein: CASSILVGLGTGAYEQYF.

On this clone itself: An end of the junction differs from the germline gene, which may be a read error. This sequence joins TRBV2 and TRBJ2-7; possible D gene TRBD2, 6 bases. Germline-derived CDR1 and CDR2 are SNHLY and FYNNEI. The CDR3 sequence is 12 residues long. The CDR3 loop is CASSEREGRRDF. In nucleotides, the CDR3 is TGTGCCAGCAGTGAACGTGAGGGACGGAGGGATTTC.

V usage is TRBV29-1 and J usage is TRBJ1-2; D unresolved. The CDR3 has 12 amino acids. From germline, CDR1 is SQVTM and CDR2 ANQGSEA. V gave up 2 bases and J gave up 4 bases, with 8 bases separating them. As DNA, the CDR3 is TGCAGCGTTGAAACAACCTTCTATGGCTACACCTTC. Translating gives CSVETTFYGYTF. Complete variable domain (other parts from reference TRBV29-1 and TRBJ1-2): SAVISQKPSRDICQRGTSLTIQCQVDSQVTMMFWYRQQPGQSLTLIATANQGSEATYESGFVIDKFPISRPNLTFSTLTVSNMSPEDSSIYLCSVETTFYGYTFGSGTRLTVV.

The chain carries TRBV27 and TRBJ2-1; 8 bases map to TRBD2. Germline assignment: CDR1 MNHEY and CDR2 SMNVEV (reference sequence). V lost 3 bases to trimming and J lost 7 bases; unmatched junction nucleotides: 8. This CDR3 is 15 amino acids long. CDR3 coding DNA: TGTGCCAGCAGTTTGGGGACTAGGGAGGGAAATGAGCAGTTCTTC. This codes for CASSLGTREGNEQFF.

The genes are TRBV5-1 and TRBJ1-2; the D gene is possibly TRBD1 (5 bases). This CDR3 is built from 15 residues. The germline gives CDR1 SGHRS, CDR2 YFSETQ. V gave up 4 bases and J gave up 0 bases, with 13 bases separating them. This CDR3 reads CASSPGAETNYGYTF. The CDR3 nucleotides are TGCGCCAGCAGCCCCGGGGCAGAAACTAACTATGGCTACACCTTC.

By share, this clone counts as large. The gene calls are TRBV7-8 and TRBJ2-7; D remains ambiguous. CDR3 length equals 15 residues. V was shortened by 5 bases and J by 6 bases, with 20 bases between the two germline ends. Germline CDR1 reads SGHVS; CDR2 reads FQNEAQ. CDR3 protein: CASSPGPPVASEQYF. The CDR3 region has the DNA TGTGCCAGCAGCCCCGGACCCCCGGTGGCCTCCGAGCAGTACTTC.

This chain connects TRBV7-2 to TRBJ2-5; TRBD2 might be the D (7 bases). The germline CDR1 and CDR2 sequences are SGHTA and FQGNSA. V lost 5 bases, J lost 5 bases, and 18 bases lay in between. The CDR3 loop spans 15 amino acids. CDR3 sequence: CASSPNGGAGETQYF. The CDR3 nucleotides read TGTGCCAGCAGCCCCAATGGGGGGGCGGGTGAGACCCAGTACTTC.

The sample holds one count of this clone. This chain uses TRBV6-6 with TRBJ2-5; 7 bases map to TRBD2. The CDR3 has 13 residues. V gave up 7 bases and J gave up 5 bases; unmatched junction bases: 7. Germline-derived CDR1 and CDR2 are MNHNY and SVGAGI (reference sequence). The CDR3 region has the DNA TGTGCCAGCACCCCGGCGGGGGAGGAGACCCAGTACTTC. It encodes CASTPAGEETQYF.

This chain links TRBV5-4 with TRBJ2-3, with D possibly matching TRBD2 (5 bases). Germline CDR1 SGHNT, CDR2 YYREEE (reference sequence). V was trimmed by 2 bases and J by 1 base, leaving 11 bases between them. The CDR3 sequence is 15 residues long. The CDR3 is CASSLGTRGTDTQYF. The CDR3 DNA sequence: TGTGCCAGCAGCTTAGGAACTAGAGGCACAGATACGCAGTATTTT.

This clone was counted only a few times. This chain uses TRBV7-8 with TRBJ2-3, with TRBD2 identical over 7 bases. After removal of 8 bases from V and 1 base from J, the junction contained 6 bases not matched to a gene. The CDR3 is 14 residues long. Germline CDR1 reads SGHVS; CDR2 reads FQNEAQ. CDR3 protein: CASGREYGTDTQYF. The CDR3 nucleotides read TGTGCCAGCGGGCGGGAGTACGGCACAGATACGCAGTATTTT. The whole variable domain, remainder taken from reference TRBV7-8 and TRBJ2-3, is GAGVSQSPRYKVAKRGQDVALRCDPISGHVSLFWYQQALGQGPEFLTYFQNEAQLDKSGLPSDRFFAERPEGSVSTLKIQRTQQEDSAVYLCASGREYGTDTQYFGPGTRLTVL.

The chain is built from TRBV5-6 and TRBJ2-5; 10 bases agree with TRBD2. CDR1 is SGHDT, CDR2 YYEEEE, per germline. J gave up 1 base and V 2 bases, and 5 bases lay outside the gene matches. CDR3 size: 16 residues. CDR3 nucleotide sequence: TGTGCCAGCAGCTTATCCTGGACTAGCGGCCAAGAGACCCAGTACTTC. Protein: CASSLSWTSGQETQYF.

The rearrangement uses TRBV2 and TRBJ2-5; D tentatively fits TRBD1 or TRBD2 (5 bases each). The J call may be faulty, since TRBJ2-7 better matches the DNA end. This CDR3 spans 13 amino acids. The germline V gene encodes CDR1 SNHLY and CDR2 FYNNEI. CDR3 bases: TGTGCCAGCAGAGAATGGGGGTACTACGAGCAGTACTTC. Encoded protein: CASREWGYYEQYF.

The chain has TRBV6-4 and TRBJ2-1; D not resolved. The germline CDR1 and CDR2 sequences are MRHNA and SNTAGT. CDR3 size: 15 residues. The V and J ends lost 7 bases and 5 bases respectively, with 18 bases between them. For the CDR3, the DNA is TGTGCCAGCAAGCCTACGGCTAGGCACGACAATGAGCAGTTCTTC. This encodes CASKPTARHDNEQFF.

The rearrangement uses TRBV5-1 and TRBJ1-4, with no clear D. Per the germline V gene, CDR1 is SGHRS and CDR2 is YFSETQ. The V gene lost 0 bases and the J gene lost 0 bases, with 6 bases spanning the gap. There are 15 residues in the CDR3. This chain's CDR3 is CASSLVGSTNEKLFF. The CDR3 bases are TGCGCCAGCAGCTTGGTGGGTTCAACTAATGAAAAACTGTTTTTT.

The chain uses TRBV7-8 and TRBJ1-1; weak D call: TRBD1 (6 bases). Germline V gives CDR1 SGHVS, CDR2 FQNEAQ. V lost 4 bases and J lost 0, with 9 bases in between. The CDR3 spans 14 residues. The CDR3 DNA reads TGTGCCAGCAGCTGGACAGTCATGAACACTGAAGCTTTCTTT. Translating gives CASSWTVMNTEAFF.

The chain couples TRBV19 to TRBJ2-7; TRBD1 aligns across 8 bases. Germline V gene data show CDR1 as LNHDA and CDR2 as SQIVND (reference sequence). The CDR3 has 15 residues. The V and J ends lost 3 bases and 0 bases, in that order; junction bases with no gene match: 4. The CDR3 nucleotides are TGTGCCAGTAGTATGCTGGGACAGGACTCCTACGAGCAGTACTTC. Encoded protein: CASSMLGQDSYEQYF. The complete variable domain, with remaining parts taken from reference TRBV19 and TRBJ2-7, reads DGGITQSPKYLFRKEGQNVTLSCEQNLNHDAMYWYRQDPGQGLRLIYYSQIVNDFQKGDIAEGYSVSREKKESFPLTVTSAQKNPTAFYLCASSMLGQDSYEQYFGPGTRLTVT.

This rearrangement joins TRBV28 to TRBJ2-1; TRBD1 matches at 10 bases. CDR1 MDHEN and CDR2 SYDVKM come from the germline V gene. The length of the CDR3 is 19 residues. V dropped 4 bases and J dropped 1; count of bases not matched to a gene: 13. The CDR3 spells CASSSGGQGSWPSYNEQFF. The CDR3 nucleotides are TGTGCCAGCAGTTCGGGGGGACAGGGGTCCTGGCCTTCCTACAATGAGCAGTTCTTC.

In DNA, the CDR3 is TGTGCCAGCAGTCCCCGGACTAGCGCCTTCAATGAGCAGTTCTTC. This codes for CASSPRTSAFNEQFF. V usage is TRBV7-2 and J usage is TRBJ2-1, with 9 bases aligning to TRBD2. CDR3 size: 15 residues. With 6 bases clipped from V and 6 bases from J, the junction kept 9 bases outside the gene matches. CDR1 and CDR2 (germline): SGHTA, FQGNSA.

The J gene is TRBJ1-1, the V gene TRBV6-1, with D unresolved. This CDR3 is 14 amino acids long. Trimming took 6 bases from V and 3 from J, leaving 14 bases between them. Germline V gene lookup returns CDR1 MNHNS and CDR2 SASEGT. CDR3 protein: CASRFLERDTEAFF. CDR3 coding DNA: TGTGCCAGCAGGTTTCTTGAACGGGACACTGAAGCTTTCTTT.

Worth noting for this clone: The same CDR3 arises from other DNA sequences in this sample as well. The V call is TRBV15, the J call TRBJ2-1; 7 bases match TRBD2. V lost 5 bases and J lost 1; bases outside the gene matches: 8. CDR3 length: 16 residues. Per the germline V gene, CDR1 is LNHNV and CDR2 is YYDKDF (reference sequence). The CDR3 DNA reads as TGTGCCACCAGCTTAGCTAGCGGAATATCCTACAATGAGCAGTTCTTC. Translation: CATSLASGISYNEQFF.